The rows below give T cell receptor beta chains drawn from one sample of a study of blood T cell repertoires in COVID-19. Some clones are missing from TCRdb's copy, which holds only in-frame ones; the method was immunoSEQ multiplex PCR. In the table there are tens of thousands of clones, 76% of which are singletons. The sample consisted of peripheral blood. These receptors all stem from a man in his sixties with COVID-19, enrolled during active disease. CDR3s include the opening cysteine and the closing phenylalanine or tryptophan. The order of the fields is J gene, clone size, V gene, D gene, CDR3 DNA, CDR3 protein. The D gene is left open where the match is weak. Clone size is shown for a subset of rows, as once, few, many or a class of expanded clone.

>TRBJ2-3|.|TRBV29-1|TRBD2
TGCAGCGCTCCGGGACTAGCGGGCTCCAATACGCAGTATTTT
CSAPGLAGSNTQYF
>TRBJ1-6|.|TRBV28|.
TGTGCCACCTCTGAGAATAATTCACCCCTCCACTTT
CATSENNSPLHF
>TRBJ2-3|.|TRBV9|.
TGTGCCAGTGGAGTGGGTACAACAGATACGCAGTATTTT
CASGVGTTDTQYF
>TRBJ1-6|.|TRBV11-3|.
TGTGCCAGCAGCTTTGGCGGAGGATCACCCCTCCACTTT
CASSFGGGSPLHF
>TRBJ1-1|.|TRBV5-6|.
TGTGCCAGCAGCTTTCGGGTCTTCACTGAAGCTTTCTTT
CASSFRVFTEAFF
>TRBJ2-7|.|TRBV6-5|TRBD1
TGTGCCAGCAGTTACCCGACAGGGGGCGTCGGCGAGCAGTACTTC
CASSYPTGGVGEQYF
>TRBJ2-7|.|TRBV2|.
TGTGCCAGCATGAGAGACAGGAAGTACGAGCAGTACTTC
CASMRDRKYEQYF
>TRBJ1-1|.|TRBV27|.
TGTGCCAGCAGTTTGTCGGGCGGGATCACTGAAGCTTTCTTT
CASSLSGGITEAFF
>TRBJ1-2|.|TRBV19|TRBD1
TGTGCCAGTAATCAAGACAGGGCTTATGGCTACACCTTC
CASNQDRAYGYTF
>TRBJ2-4|.|TRBV7-9|.
TGTGCCAGCAGCCCCGGGGTGACCAAAAACATTCAGTACTTC
CASSPGVTKNIQYF
>TRBJ2-3|.|TRBV9|TRBD2
TGTGCCAGCAGCGTAGGTAGCGGGGGGCGAGCAGATACGCAGTATTTT
CASSVGSGGRADTQYF
>TRBJ2-7|.|TRBV7-9|TRBD2
TGTGCCAGCAGAGCTAGCGGGGGGGCCGGGTCCTACGAGCAGTACTTC
CASRASGGAGSYEQYF
>TRBJ1-1|.|TRBV7-9|.
TGTGCCAGCAGCTTAGTGGCCAAGGGAGGGACTGAAGCTTTCTTT
CASSLVAKGGTEAFF
>TRBJ2-1|few|TRBV24-1|.
TGTGCCACCAGTGAGTTACTAGGAGCTGACAATGAGCAGTTCTTC
CATSELLGADNEQFF
>TRBJ2-1|.|TRBV5-1|.
TGCGCCAGCAGCTTGGAGGTGGGGGGCAATGAGCAGTTCTTC
CASSLEVGGNEQFF
>TRBJ2-1|.|TRBV4-2|TRBD2
TGTGCCAGCAGTCCGGGGGGGGCGACCTACAATGAGCAGTTCTTC
CASSPGGATYNEQFF
>TRBJ2-7|.|TRBV29-1|.
TGCAGCGTCAAGGAAGGGGTGAACTACGAGCAGTACTTC
CSVKEGVNYEQYF
>TRBJ1-5|.|TRBV5-6|.
TGTGCCAGCAGCCCCGGTGGCGGTTGGAGTCAGCCCCAGCATTTT
CASSPGGGWSQPQHF
>TRBJ1-2|.|TRBV9|.
TGTGCCAGCAGCGTAGGAGTACAGCCCTATGGCTACACCTTC
CASSVGVQPYGYTF
>TRBJ2-2|.|TRBV7-3|TRBD2
TGTGCCAGCAGCCCCGGGGGGGGCGGGGAGCTGTTTTTT
CASSPGGGGELFF
>TRBJ2-5|.|TRBV10-1|TRBD1
TGCGCCAGCAGTGGACAGGGGAAAGAGACCCAGTACTTC
CASSGQGKETQYF